The 3 T cell receptor beta chains listed next were all sequenced from one sample in a study of CD8+ T cells in alopecia areata. cDNA serving as the sequencing template came from extracted, reverse transcribed RNA. Some clones are missing from TCRdb's copy, which holds only in-frame ones; the method was immunoSEQ multiplex PCR. Here the sample spans 140,000 to 150,000 clones, about 60% being singletons. The source material was CD4+ T cells sorted from blood, sampled at week 0. Receptor source: a human donor with alopecia areata.

In this sample, this clone turned up once. The V and J genes are TRBV14 and TRBJ2-5; 10 nucleotides match TRBD1. Germline V lookup: CDR1 SGHDN, CDR2 FVKESK. V gave up 4 bases and J gave up 5 bases; unmatched junction bases: 4. This CDR3 is built from 14 residues. The CDR3 DNA reads as TGTGCCAGCAGCCTGACAGGGGGCAGGGAGACCCAGTACTTC. Residues: CASSLTGGRETQYF. Using reference TRBV14 and TRBJ2-5 for the parts outside the CDR3, the full variable domain is EAGVTQFPSHSVIEKGQTVTLRCDPISGHDNLYWYRRVMGKEIKFLLHFVKESKQDESGMPNNRFLAERTGGTYSTLKVQPAELEDSGVYFCASSLTGGRETQYFGPGTRLLVL.

This rearrangement joins TRBV18 to TRBJ2-7; possible D gene TRBD2, 6 bases. V lost 6 bases and J 7 bases, leaving 19 bases between the germline ends. Germline V gene data show CDR1 as KGHSH and CDR2 as LQKENI. The CDR3 totals 14 residues. The chain's CDR3 is CASSRETPGGEQYF. Here the CDR3 DNA reads TGTGCCAGCTCCCGAGAGACTCCCGGGGGAGAGCAGTACTTC.

V usage is TRBV29-1 and J usage is TRBJ2-5; 7 bases line up with TRBD2. The CDR3 extends over 13 amino acids. V lost 4 bases to trimming and J lost 4 bases; unmatched junction nucleotides: 6. CDR1 and CDR2 from the germline V gene are SQVTM and ANQGSEA. CDR3 in amino acids: CSVVGGVGETQYF. The CDR3 DNA follows: TGCAGCGTTGTGGGAGGGGTGGGAGAGACCCAGTACTTC.